This passage covers 23 T cell receptor beta chains from one sample sequenced in a study of vaccination and CD4 T cells after COVID-19. Sequencing of cultured CD4+ T cell DNA used the Oncomine TCR Beta short-read assay. TCRdb redid the calling of the PCR reads with MiXCR, one entry per CDR3 protein. The table has about 18,000 distinct CDR3 sequences, roughly 78% seen once. The antigens these receptors bind are not known. The treatment here: roughly 10-day PBMC culture with coronavirus spike peptide pools or control peptides (ViraFEST assay). Sequenced material: CD4+ T cells from blood, cultured in vitro, taken after SARS-CoV-2 vaccination. These receptors all stem from a human donor who received a COVID-19 vaccine.

The V call is TRBV6-1, the J call TRBJ1-2, with D unresolved. This CDR3 has 13 residues. Per germline, CDR1 MNHNS and CDR2 SASEGT. With 3 bases removed from V and 3 bases from J, the gap between germline ends came to 8 bases. The CDR3 here is CASSDKGYYGYTF. In nucleotides, the CDR3 is TGTGCCAGCAGTGATAAAGGGTACTATGGCTACACCTTC.

The V and J genes are TRBV6-1 and TRBJ2-5; 14 nucleotides match TRBD2. The V segment lost 6 bases and the J segment 4 bases; nucleotides outside the gene matches: 10. The CDR3 runs to 17 residues. Germline V CDR1 and CDR2: MNHNS, SASEGT. The CDR3 protein is CASSPTTSGGGGETQYF. The CDR3 DNA sequence: TGTGCCAGCAGCCCAACGACTAGCGGGGGGGGTGGAGAGACCCAGTACTTC.

J is TRBJ2-5 and V is TRBV5-1; 7 bases agree with TRBD2. This CDR3 contains 14 residues. The germline gives CDR1 SGHRS, CDR2 YFSETQ. Trimming cost V 3 bases and J 5 bases; bases outside gene matches: 7. CDR3 bases: TGCGCCAGCAGCTGGGGGGGAGGGGCCGAGACCCAGTACTTC. This gives the protein CASSWGGGAETQYF.

This clonotype was picked up one time. V gene TRBV7-8 combines with J gene TRBJ2-5, with 8 bases lining up with TRBD2. The CDR3 covers 15 residues. V shed 1 base, J shed 5 bases, and the junction held 6 bases outside the gene matches. Germline V gives CDR1 SGHVS, CDR2 FQNEAQ. CDR3 bases: TGTGCCAGCAGCTTAGTGCGGGGGGACCGGGAGACCCAGTACTTC. Its translation is CASSLVRGDRETQYF.

This clonotype was seen once. The gene calls are TRBV2 and TRBJ2-7; tentatively, D is TRBD2 (5 bases). The CDR3 covers 12 residues. Germline CDR1 reads SNHLY; CDR2 reads FYNNEI. V was shortened by 3 bases and J by 2 bases, with 5 bases between the two germline ends. The CDR3 DNA sequence: TGTGCCAGCAGTGAGAGGGCCTACGAGCAGTACTTC. This gives the protein CASSERAYEQYF.

This clonotype was seen more than once but under ten times. The gene calls are TRBV5-6 and TRBJ2-7; weak D call: TRBD1 (6 bases). Germline V gene lookup returns CDR1 SGHDT and CDR2 YYEEEE. This CDR3 region has 16 residues. V was shortened by 3 bases and J by 4 bases, with 20 bases between the two germline ends. The CDR3: CASSSTDGSGEYEQYF. As DNA, the CDR3 is TGTGCCAGCAGCTCAACGGACGGGTCAGGGGAGTACGAGCAGTACTTC.

The chain links TRBV6-1 to TRBJ2-1; TRBD2 aligns across 9 bases. This CDR3 has 15 residues. CDR1 is MNHNS and CDR2 is SASEGT in the germline V gene. V dropped 5 bases and J dropped 3; count of bases not matched to a gene: 5. The CDR3 coding sequence is TGTGCCAGCAGTACAGCGGGGGGTGACTACAATGAGCAGTTCTTC. This sequence encodes CASSTAGGDYNEQFF.

V usage is TRBV24-1 and J usage is TRBJ2-3; 11 bases fit TRBD2. V lost 3 bases, J lost 6 bases, and 7 bases stayed unmatched. Germline assignment: CDR1 KGHDR and CDR2 SFDVKD. The CDR3 extends over 16 amino acids. CDR3 in amino acids: CATSDAVAGGPDTQYF. CDR3 DNA: TGTGCCACCAGTGATGCCGTAGCGGGGGGGCCCGATACGCAGTATTTT.

The CDR3 bases are TGTGCCAGCAGTTACCGGGTAGAGACTCATTCACCCCTCCACTTT. This codes for CASSYRVETHSPLHF. The V and J genes are TRBV6-5 and TRBJ1-6; D not resolved. Germline V gene data show CDR1 as MNHEY and CDR2 as SVGAGI. Trimming took off 2 bases at V and 8 bases at J, with 13 bases between the two ends. The CDR3 is 15 amino acids.

The chain employs TRBV30 and TRBJ1-2, with 9 bases aligning to TRBD1. Germline loops: CDR1 GTSNPN, CDR2 SVGIG (reference sequence). V lost 4 bases to trimming and J lost 4 bases; unmatched junction nucleotides: 7. The CDR3 has 14 residues. The CDR3 region has the DNA TGTGCCTGGACCTTGGGACAGGGTAGCTATGGCTACACCTTC. This sequence encodes CAWTLGQGSYGYTF.

The chain employs TRBV6-1 and TRBJ1-2; no clear D. The germline V gene encodes CDR1 MNHNS and CDR2 SASEGT. The CDR3 is 13 residues long. Trimming left V 6 bases short and J 4 bases short, with 12 bases between. DNA of the CDR3: TGTGCCAGCAGCCGCTCAGAGGCCTATGGCTACACCTTC. This codes for CASSRSEAYGYTF.

This sequence joins TRBV6-1 and TRBJ1-6; D call uncertain. This CDR3 spans 14 amino acids. V shed 1 base and J shed 7 bases, with 8 bases lying between them. Germline CDR1 MNHNS, CDR2 SASEGT. This chain's CDR3 is CASSEVWENSPLHF. In DNA form, the CDR3 reads TGTGCCAGCAGTGAAGTCTGGGAGAATTCACCCCTCCACTTT.

V and J are TRBV7-2 and TRBJ2-5; weak D call: TRBD2 (7 bases). Germline values: CDR1 SGHTA, CDR2 FQGNSA. Deletions cut 8 bases from V and 4 bases from J, with 14 bases between. The CDR3 is made up of 13 amino acids. For the CDR3, the DNA is TGTGCCAGCGGGGCCGGGGGGCTAGAGACCCAGTACTTC. It encodes CASGAGGLETQYF.

For the CDR3, the DNA is TGCGCCAGCAGTGCCGCCCCTCGTCAAGAGCAGTACTTC. Its translation is CASSAAPRQEQYF. V is TRBV10-2 and J is TRBJ2-7; no clear D gene. The V gene's germline CDR1 is WSHSY and CDR2 SAAADI. The CDR3 extends over 13 amino acids. V gave up 4 bases and J gave up 7 bases, with 14 bases separating them.

The V call is TRBV15, the J call TRBJ2-3, with TRBD2 matching over 11 bases. This CDR3 comprises 21 residues. Trimming cost V 1 base and J 2 bases; bases outside gene matches: 17. CDR1 and CDR2 (germline): LNHNV, YYDKDF (reference sequence). For the CDR3, the DNA is TGTGCCACCAGCAGAGGGTGGGCTAGCGGGGGGTCCATTCCCTTCACAGATACGCAGTATTTT. This sequence encodes CATSRGWASGGSIPFTDTQYF.

The rearrangement links TRBV6-1 to TRBJ2-1, with 8 bases identical to TRBD2. The junction had 10 bases not matched to a gene; V was cut back by 7 bases and J by 5 bases. Germline loops: CDR1 MNHNS, CDR2 SASEGT. The CDR3 consists of 15 residues. The CDR3 DNA follows: TGTGCCAGCATTAGGCGGGGGGACACGAACAATGAGCAGTTCTTC. Its protein product is CASIRRGDTNNEQFF.

This chain uses TRBV7-7 with TRBJ1-1; D is unresolved. The CDR3 is 13 residues long. CDR1 and CDR2 (germline): SSHAT, FNYEAQ (reference sequence). Trimming left V 5 bases short and J 1 base short, with 8 bases between. This CDR3 is CASSHPPNTEAFF. In DNA, the CDR3 is TGTGCCAGCAGCCATCCGCCGAACACTGAAGCTTTCTTT.

The chain has TRBV24-1 and TRBJ2-6; the D gene is possibly TRBD2 (5 bases). V shed 3 bases and J shed 4 bases, with 12 bases lying between them. The germline gives CDR1 KGHDR, CDR2 SFDVKD. This CDR3 has 16 residues. CDR3 amino acids: CATSDNREWGANVLTF. The CDR3 DNA sequence: TGTGCCACCAGTGATAATCGGGAATGGGGGGCCAACGTCCTGACTTTC.

V and J are TRBV20-1 and TRBJ1-6, with D hard to call. CDR1 and CDR2 (germline): DFQATT, SNEGSKA (reference sequence). CDR3 length equals 14 residues. Trimming took 1 base from V and 9 from J, leaving 13 bases between them. The CDR3 protein is CSARVGPSGSPLHF. In DNA form, the CDR3 reads TGCAGTGCTAGAGTAGGGCCTTCGGGTTCACCCCTCCACTTT.

The rearrangement uses TRBV10-3 and TRBJ1-1; 7 bases align to TRBD1. The CDR3 spans 11 residues. The V segment lost 4 bases and the J segment 8 bases; nucleotides outside the gene matches: 1. Germline CDR1 is ENHRY and CDR2 is SYGVKD. CDR3 DNA: TGTGCCATCAGTGGGGGACAGGAAGCTTTCTTT. Translating gives CAISGGQEAFF.

V and J are TRBV12-3 or TRBV12-4 and TRBJ2-7; 8 bases fit TRBD2. This CDR3 has 16 residues. The J segment lost 2 bases and the V segment lost 2 bases, leaving 8 bases of the junction unmatched. The CDR3 here is CASSLIRGGYTYEQYF. For the CDR3, the DNA is TGTGCCAGCAGTTTAATACGCGGGGGGTACACCTACGAGCAGTACTTC.

This sequence joins TRBV6-1 and TRBJ2-5, with TRBD1 matching 11 bases. The CDR3 contains 16 residues. In germline, CDR1 is MNHNS, CDR2 SASEGT. V shed 6 bases, J shed 5 bases, and the junction held 11 bases outside the gene matches. The CDR3 loop reads CASSYTGTGGRETQYF. CDR3 DNA sequence: TGTGCCAGCAGCTATACCGGGACAGGGGGTAGGGAGACCCAGTACTTC.

The chain uses TRBV27 and TRBJ1-6, with D possibly being TRBD1 (5 bases). This CDR3 is built from 16 residues. Germline CDR1 is MNHEY and CDR2 is SMNVEV (reference sequence). V lost 6 bases and J lost 0, with 12 bases in between. This CDR3 reads CASRVGDFSYNSPLHF. CDR3 DNA: TGTGCCAGCAGGGTAGGGGATTTCTCCTATAATTCACCCCTCCACTTT.